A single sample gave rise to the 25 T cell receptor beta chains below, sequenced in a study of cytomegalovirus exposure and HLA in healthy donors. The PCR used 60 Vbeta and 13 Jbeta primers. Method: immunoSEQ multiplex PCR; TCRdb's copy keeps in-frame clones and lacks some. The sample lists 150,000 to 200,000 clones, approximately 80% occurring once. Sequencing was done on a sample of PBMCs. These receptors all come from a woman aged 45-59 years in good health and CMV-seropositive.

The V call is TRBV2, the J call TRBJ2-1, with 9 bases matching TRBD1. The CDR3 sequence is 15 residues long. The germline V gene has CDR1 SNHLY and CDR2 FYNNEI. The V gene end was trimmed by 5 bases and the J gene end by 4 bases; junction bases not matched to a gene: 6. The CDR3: CASSQQGAQYNEQFF. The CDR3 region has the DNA TGTGCCAGCAGTCAACAGGGGGCGCAGTACAATGAGCAGTTCTTC.

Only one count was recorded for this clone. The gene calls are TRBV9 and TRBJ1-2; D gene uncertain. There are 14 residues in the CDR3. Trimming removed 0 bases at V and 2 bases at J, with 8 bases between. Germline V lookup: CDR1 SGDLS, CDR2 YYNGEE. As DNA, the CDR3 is TGTGCCAGCAGCGTAGGAGGGTTCAACTATGGCTACACCTTC. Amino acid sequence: CASSVGGFNYGYTF. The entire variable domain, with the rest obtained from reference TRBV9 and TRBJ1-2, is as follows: DSGVTQTPKHLITATGQRVTLRCSPRSGDLSVYWYQQSLDQGLQFLIQYYNGEERAKGNILERFSAQQFPDLHSELNLSSLELGDSALYFCASSVGGFNYGYTFGSGTRLTVV.

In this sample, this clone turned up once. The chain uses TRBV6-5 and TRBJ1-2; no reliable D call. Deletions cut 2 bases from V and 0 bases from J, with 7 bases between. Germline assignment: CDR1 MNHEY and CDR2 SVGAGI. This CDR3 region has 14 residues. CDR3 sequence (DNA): TGTGCCAGCAGTTACGGAGGACCTAACTATGGCTACACCTTC. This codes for CASSYGGPNYGYTF.

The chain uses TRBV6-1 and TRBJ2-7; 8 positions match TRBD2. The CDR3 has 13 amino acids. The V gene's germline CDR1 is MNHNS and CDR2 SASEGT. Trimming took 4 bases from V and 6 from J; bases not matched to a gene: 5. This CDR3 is CASSAGGSAEQYF. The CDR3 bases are TGTGCCAGCAGTGCGGGGGGGTCTGCCGAGCAGTACTTC.

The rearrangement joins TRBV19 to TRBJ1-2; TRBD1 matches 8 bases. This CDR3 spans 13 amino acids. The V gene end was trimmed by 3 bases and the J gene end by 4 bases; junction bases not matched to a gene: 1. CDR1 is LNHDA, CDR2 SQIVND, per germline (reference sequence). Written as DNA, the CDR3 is TGTGCCAGTAGTATTACAGGGGGCTATGGCTACACCTTC. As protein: CASSITGGYGYTF.

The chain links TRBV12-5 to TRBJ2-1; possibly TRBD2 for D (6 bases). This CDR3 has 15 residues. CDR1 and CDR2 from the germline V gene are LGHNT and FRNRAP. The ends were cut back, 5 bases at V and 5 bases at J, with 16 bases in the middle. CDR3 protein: CASGPPGVNHNEQFF. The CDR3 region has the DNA TGTGCTAGTGGTCCGCCGGGGGTAAACCACAATGAGCAGTTCTTC.

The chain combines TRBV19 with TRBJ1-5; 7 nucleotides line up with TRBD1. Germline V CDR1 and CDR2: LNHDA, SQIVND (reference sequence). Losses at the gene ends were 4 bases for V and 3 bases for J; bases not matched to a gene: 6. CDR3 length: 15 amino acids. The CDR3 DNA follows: TGTGCCAGTAGTACCCAGGGGGTCTACAATCAGCCCCAGCATTTT. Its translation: CASSTQGVYNQPQHF.

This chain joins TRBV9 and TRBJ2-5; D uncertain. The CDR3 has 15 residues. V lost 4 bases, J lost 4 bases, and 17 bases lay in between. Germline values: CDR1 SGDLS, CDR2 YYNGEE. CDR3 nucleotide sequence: TGTGCCAGCAGCCCCTTCTCGTCGGGTAGAGAGACCCAGTACTTC. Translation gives CASSPFSSGRETQYF.

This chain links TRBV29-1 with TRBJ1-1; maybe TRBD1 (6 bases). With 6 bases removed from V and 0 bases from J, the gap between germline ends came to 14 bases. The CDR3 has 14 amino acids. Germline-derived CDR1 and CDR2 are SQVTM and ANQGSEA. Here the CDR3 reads CSVERGGLNTEAFF. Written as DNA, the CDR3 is TGCAGCGTCGAAAGGGGGGGACTGAACACTGAAGCTTTCTTT. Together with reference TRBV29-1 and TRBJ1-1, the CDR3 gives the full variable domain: SAVISQKPSRDICQRGTSLTIQCQVDSQVTMMFWYRQQPGQSLTLIATANQGSEATYESGFVIDKFPISRPNLTFSTLTVSNMSPEDSSIYLCSVERGGLNTEAFFGQGTRLTVV.

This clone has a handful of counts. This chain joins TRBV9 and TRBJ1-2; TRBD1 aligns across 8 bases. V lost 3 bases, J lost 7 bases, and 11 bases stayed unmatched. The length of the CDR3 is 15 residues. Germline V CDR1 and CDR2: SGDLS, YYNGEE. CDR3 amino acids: CASSAAPGGEGGYTF. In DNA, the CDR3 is TGTGCCAGCAGCGCAGCCCCAGGGGGCGAAGGTGGCTACACCTTC.

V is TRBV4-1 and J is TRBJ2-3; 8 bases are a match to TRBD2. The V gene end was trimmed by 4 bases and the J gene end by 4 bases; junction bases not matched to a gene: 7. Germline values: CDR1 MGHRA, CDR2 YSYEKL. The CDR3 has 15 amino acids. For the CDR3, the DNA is TGCGCCAGCAGCCCAACCAGGACTAGCTCAGATACGCAGTATTTT. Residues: CASSPTRTSSDTQYF.

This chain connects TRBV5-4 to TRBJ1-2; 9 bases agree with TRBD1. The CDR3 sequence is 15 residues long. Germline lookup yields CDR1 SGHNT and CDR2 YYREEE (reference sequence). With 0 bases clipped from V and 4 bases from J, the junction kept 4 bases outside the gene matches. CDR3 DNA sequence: TGTGCCAGCAGCTTGGCCAGGGACAGGGCCTATGGCTACACCTTC. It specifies CASSLARDRAYGYTF.

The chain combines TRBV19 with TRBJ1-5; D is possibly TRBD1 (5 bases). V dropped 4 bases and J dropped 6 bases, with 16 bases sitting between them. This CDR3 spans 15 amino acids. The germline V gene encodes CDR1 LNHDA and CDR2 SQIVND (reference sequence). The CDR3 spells CASSSPGQGVQPQHF. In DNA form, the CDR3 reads TGTGCCAGTAGTAGCCCCGGGCAGGGTGTTCAGCCCCAGCATTTT.

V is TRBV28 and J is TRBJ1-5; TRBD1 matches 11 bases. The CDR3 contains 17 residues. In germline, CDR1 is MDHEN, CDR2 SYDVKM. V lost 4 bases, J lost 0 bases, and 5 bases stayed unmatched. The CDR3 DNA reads TGTGCCAGCAGTTCCGGGACAGGGGGATATAGCAATCAGCCCCAGCATTTT. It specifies CASSSGTGGYSNQPQHF.

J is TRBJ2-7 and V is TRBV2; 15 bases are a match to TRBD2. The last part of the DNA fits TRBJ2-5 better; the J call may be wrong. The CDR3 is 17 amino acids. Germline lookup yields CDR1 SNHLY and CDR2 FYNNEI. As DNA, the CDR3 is TGTGCCAGCAGTGTCGGGGGACTAGCGGGGGGCCAAGAGACCCAGTACTTC. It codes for CASSVGGLAGGQETQYF.

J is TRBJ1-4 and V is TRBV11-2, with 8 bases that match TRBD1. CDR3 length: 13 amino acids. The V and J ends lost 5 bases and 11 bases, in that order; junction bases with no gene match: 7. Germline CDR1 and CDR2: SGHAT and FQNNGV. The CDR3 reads CASSKTGDGKLFF. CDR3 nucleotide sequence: TGTGCCAGCAGCAAGACAGGGGACGGGAAACTGTTTTTT.

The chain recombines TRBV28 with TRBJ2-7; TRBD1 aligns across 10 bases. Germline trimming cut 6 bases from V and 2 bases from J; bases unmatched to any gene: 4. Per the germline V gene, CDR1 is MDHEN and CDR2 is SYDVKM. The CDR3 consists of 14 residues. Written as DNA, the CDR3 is TGTGCCAGCAGGTACGGACAGGGGGCCTACGAGCAGTACTTC. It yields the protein CASRYGQGAYEQYF. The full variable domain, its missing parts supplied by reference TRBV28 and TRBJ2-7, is DVKVTQSSRYLVKRTGEKVFLECVQDMDHENMFWYRQDPGLGLRLIYFSYDVKMKEKGDIPEGYSVSREKKERFSLILESASTNQTSMYLCASRYGQGAYEQYFGPGTRLTVT.

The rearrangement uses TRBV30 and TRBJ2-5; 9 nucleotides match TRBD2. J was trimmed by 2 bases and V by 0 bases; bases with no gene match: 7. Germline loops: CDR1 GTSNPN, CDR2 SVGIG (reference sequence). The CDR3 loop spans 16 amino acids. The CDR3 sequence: CAWSVGSGGSQETQYF. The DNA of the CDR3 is TGTGCCTGGAGTGTGGGTAGCGGGGGTTCTCAAGAGACCCAGTACTTC.

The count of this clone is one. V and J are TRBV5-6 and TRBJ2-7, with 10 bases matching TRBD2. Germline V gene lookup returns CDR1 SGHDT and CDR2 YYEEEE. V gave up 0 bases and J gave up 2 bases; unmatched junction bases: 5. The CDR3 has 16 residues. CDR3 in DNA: TGTGCCAGCAGCTTGGGTCGAGCGGGGGGGCCCTACGAGCAGTACTTC. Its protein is CASSLGRAGGPYEQYF.

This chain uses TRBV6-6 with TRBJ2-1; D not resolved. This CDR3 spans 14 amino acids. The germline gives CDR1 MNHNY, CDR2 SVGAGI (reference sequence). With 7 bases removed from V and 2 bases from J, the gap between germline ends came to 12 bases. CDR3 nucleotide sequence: TGTGCCAGCACCGACTTGACGCCCTACAATGAGCAGTTCTTC. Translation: CASTDLTPYNEQFF.

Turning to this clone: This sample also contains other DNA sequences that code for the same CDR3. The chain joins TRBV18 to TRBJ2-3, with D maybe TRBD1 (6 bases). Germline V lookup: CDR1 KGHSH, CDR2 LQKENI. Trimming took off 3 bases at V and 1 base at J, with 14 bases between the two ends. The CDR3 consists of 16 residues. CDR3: CASSPIGAGGTDTQYF. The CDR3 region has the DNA TGTGCCAGCTCACCTATAGGAGCAGGGGGCACAGATACGCAGTATTTT.

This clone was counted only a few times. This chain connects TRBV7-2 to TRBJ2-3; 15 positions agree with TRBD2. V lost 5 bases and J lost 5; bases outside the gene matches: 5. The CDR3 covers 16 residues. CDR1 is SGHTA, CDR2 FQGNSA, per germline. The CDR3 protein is CASSRGLAGGEDTQYF. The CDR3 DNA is TGTGCCAGCAGCCGCGGACTAGCGGGGGGGGAAGATACGCAGTATTTT.

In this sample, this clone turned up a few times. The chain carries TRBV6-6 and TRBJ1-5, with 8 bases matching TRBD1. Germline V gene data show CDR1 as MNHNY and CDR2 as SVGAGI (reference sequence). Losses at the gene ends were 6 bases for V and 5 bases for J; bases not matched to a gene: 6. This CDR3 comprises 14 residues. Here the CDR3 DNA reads TGTGCCAGCAGCCTAGGACAGGGATATCAGCCCCAGCATTTT. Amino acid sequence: CASSLGQGYQPQHF.

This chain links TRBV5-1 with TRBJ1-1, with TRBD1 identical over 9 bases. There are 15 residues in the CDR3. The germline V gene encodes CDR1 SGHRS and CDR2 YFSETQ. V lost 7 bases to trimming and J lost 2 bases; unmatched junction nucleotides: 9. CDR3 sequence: CASAPGQGVNTEAFF. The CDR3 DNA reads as TGCGCCAGCGCGCCGGGACAGGGTGTCAACACTGAAGCTTTCTTT.

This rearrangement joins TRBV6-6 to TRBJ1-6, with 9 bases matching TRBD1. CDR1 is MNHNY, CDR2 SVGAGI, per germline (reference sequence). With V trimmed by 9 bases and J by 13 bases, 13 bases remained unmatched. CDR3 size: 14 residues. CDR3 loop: CASCTGQGVSPLHF. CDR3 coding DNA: TGTGCCAGTTGCACGGGACAGGGTGTCTCCCCCCTCCACTTT.